These 9 T cell receptor beta chains originate from one sample sequenced in a study of immune heterogeneity within non-small cell lung tumors. Each sample used roughly 0.65 ug of genomic DNA from bulk tumor tissue. Biopsies, several per primary tumor and spaced far apart, were collected during surgery. It was patients with untreated, newly diagnosed non-small cell lung cancer who underwent curative surgery. Amplifying TCR beta CDR3 involved multiplex PCR carried out with 32 V and 13 J primers. TCRdb processed the multiplex PCR reads anew with MiXCR; each CDR3 protein has one entry. The sample records tens of thousands of distinct CDR3 sequences, around 30% being singletons. The sequencing sample was made of lung tumor tissue. Receptors originate from a man aged 35 to 55 with non-small cell lung cancer.

V gene TRBV20-1 combines with J gene TRBJ2-1; possible D gene TRBD2, 5 bases. The ends were cut back, 5 bases at V and 0 bases at J, with 17 bases in the middle. CDR1 is DFQATT and CDR2 is SNEGSKA in the germline V gene (reference sequence). This CDR3 has 16 residues. The CDR3 nucleotides are TGCAGTGCTGTCACCGTAGCCGCGGGCTCCTACAATGAGCAGTTCTTC. Its translation is CSAVTVAAGSYNEQFF.

At least ten counts were recorded for this clonotype. V usage is TRBV10-3 and J usage is TRBJ2-7; 12 bases line up with TRBD2. V was pared by 6 bases and J by 3 bases, with 3 bases of the junction left unmatched. Germline V CDR1 and CDR2: ENHRY, SYGVKD. The CDR3 has 14 residues. The CDR3 here is CAIRGTSGLYEQYF. The CDR3 DNA reads TGTGCCATCAGGGGGACTAGCGGGCTCTACGAGCAGTACTTC.

This clonotype was counted a few times. This rearrangement joins TRBV19 to TRBJ2-1; tentative D call: TRBD2 (5 bases). The germline V gene encodes CDR1 LNHDA and CDR2 SQIVND (reference sequence). The CDR3 loop spans 13 amino acids. V lost 7 bases, J lost 4 bases, and 11 bases lay in between. CDR3 coding DNA: TGTGCCAGTACGTCCCGGACTTACAATGAGCAGTTCTTC. It encodes CASTSRTYNEQFF.

On this clonotype itself: The junction differs from germline at one of its ends, possibly a read error. The genes are TRBV2 and TRBJ2-1; D may match TRBD1 or TRBD2 (5 bases each). In germline, CDR1 is SNHLY, CDR2 FYNNEI. The CDR3 totals 12 residues. CDR3 region: CPSSGGRDEQFF. The DNA for the CDR3 is TGTCCCAGCAGTGGGGGACGCGATGAGCAGTTCTTC.

Points on this clonotype: At one of its ends the junction is not consistent with the germline gene, which may arise from a read error. The gene calls are TRBV9 and TRBJ2-1; the D gene is possibly TRBD1 (6 bases). CDR3 length equals 16 residues. The germline CDR1 and CDR2 sequences are SGDLS and YYNGEE. CDR3 protein: CASSEPRGSSYNEEFF. As DNA, the CDR3 is TGTGCCAGCAGCGAGCCCAGGGGTAGCTCCTACAATGAGGAGTTCTTC.

The rearrangement links TRBV6-1 to TRBJ1-1; possibly TRBD1 for D (5 bases). Per the germline V gene, CDR1 is MNHNS and CDR2 is SASEGT. CDR3 length equals 13 residues. V lost 5 bases, J lost 8 bases, and 15 bases lay in between. The CDR3 region is CASSLSRGQEAFF. The CDR3, as DNA: TGTGCCAGCAGTCTCTCCCGGGGCCAAGAAGCTTTCTTT.

This clonotype was observed many times. The chain combines TRBV19 with TRBJ2-7, with D perhaps TRBD2 (5 bases). Trimming took off 5 bases at V and 3 bases at J, with 11 bases between the two ends. CDR3 size: 13 residues. CDR1 is LNHDA, CDR2 SQIVND, per germline (reference sequence). In nucleotides, the CDR3 is TGTGCCAGTAGTTATCGCCGGGACTACGAGCAGTACTTC. Translated, it gives CASSYRRDYEQYF. Full variable domain (outside the CDR3, taken from reference TRBV19 and TRBJ2-7): DGGITQSPKYLFRKEGQNVTLSCEQNLNHDAMYWYRQDPGQGLRLIYYSQIVNDFQKGDIAEGYSVSREKKESFPLTVTSAQKNPTAFYLCASSYRRDYEQYFGPGTRLTVT.

This clonotype was picked up many times. The V call is TRBV12-3 or TRBV12-4, the J call TRBJ1-6, with 9 bases fitting TRBD1. Trimming removed 6 bases from V and 9 bases from J; junction bases left unmatched: 6. CDR3 length equals 14 residues. The CDR3 coding sequence is TGTGCCAGCAGGCCGGGACAGGGAGGTTCACCCCTCCACTTT. This codes for CASRPGQGGSPLHF.

J is TRBJ2-5 and V is TRBV6-2 or TRBV6-3; 7 bases are a match to TRBD2. The length of the CDR3 is 15 residues. The junction had 7 bases not matched to a gene; V was cut back by 2 bases and J by 4 bases. Per germline, CDR1 MNHEY and CDR2 SVGEGT. The CDR3 region has the DNA TGTGCCAGCAGTTACGGACTAGGGGTAGGAGAGACCCAGTACTTC. Translated: CASSYGLGVGETQYF.